Presented here are 11 T cell receptor beta chains from one specimen sequenced in a study of shared T cell receptors in the human thymus. Here immunoSEQ multiplex PCR was the method, and the copy in TCRdb shows in-frame clones only, minus some. In the table there are roughly 700,000 clones, 85% to 90% of which are singletons. These sequences were also reported in another study, on human thymus T cells.

Material: thymocytes. These receptors were collected from a boy in the first two years of life with a congenital heart defect.

The chain is built from TRBV7-2 and TRBJ1-1; 9 positions agree with TRBD1. The length of the CDR3 is 10 residues. Germline assignment: CDR1 SGHTA and CDR2 FQGNSA. J lost 9 bases, V lost 8 bases, and 1 base had no gene match. The CDR3 bases are TGTGCCAGCGACAGGGGGAAAGCTTTCTTT. The encoded protein is CASDRGKAFF.

This rearrangement joins TRBV2 to TRBJ2-5, with a weak D call TRBD2 (7 bases). The CDR3 contains 16 residues. Trimming removed 9 bases at V and 5 bases at J, with 25 bases between. Germline assignment: CDR1 SNHLY and CDR2 FYNNEI. This chain's CDR3 is CASLGAGEGVLETQYF. The CDR3 DNA reads TGTGCCAGTTTGGGGGCGGGAGAGGGGGTTCTCGAGACCCAGTACTTC.

On this clone: Different DNA sequences within this sample yield the same CDR3. V gene TRBV27 combines with J gene TRBJ2-7, with 11 bases fitting TRBD1. Germline V lookup: CDR1 MNHEY, CDR2 SMNVEV (reference sequence). With 9 bases clipped from V and 4 bases from J, the junction kept 5 bases outside the gene matches. The CDR3 is 13 amino acids. The CDR3 is CASSRDRGYEQYF. In DNA, the CDR3 is TGTGCCAGTTCCCGGGACAGGGGGTACGAGCAGTACTTC.

V is TRBV7-9 and J is TRBJ1-3, with 7 bases identical to TRBD1. CDR1 is SEHNR, CDR2 FQNEAQ, per germline (reference sequence). Trimming removed 4 bases from V and 2 bases from J; junction bases left unmatched: 5. The CDR3 is 15 amino acids. The CDR3 DNA follows: TGTGCCAGCAGCTCTTACAGGGGACCTGGAAACACCATATATTTT. Translating it yields CASSSYRGPGNTIYF.

The V gene is TRBV4-3, the J gene TRBJ1-2, with a tentative D call TRBD1 (6 bases). The V and J ends lost 4 bases and 7 bases respectively, with 19 bases between them. The germline CDR1 and CDR2 sequences are LGHNA and YSLEER. This CDR3 is 15 amino acids long. The DNA for the CDR3 is TGCGCCAGCAGCCCTTTACAGGGCGTTGAGGGTGGCTACACCTTC. Protein product: CASSPLQGVEGGYTF.

This clone was observed once. Distinct nucleotide sequences in the sample also encode this CDR3. The chain joins TRBV7-9 to TRBJ2-7; no clear D. This CDR3 has 12 residues. Trimming took off 1 base at V and 2 bases at J, with 3 bases between the two ends. The germline CDR1 and CDR2 sequences are SEHNR and FQNEAQ (reference sequence). The CDR3 region is CASSLGAYEQYF. The DNA for the CDR3 is TGTGCCAGCAGCTTAGGCGCCTACGAGCAGTACTTC.

The rearrangement uses TRBV18 and TRBJ2-2; 7 nucleotides agree with TRBD1. J was trimmed by 6 bases and V by 5 bases; bases with no gene match: 3. Germline V gives CDR1 KGHSH, CDR2 LQKENI. This CDR3 has 13 residues. In nucleotides, the CDR3 is TGTGCCAGCTCAACGACAGGGCCCGGGGAGCTGTTTTTT. Amino acids: CASSTTGPGELFF.

This clone was observed a single time. The V call is TRBV29-1, the J call TRBJ2-5; tentatively, D is TRBD1 (6 bases). Trimming stripped 1 base from V and 5 bases from J, with 14 bases between. The CDR3 covers 14 residues. CDR1 SQVTM and CDR2 ANQGSEA come from the germline V gene. The CDR3 sequence is CSVEGQGMGETQYF. The CDR3 DNA reads TGCAGCGTTGAAGGGCAGGGGATGGGGGAGACCCAGTACTTC.

The genes are TRBV5-1 and TRBJ1-2; D is undetermined. Looked up from germline, CDR1 is SGHRS and CDR2 is YFSETQ. This CDR3 is built from 13 residues. The V and J ends lost 5 bases and 0 bases respectively, with 8 bases between them. The CDR3, as DNA: TGCGCCAGCAGGGAGGGCACTAACTATGGCTACACCTTC. Its translation: CASREGTNYGYTF. The whole variable domain, filled in from reference TRBV5-1 and TRBJ1-2, reads KAGVTQTPRYLIKTRGQQVTLSCSPISGHRSVSWYQQTPGQGLQFLFEYFSETQRNKGNFPGRFSGRQFSNSRSEMNVSTLELGDSALYLCASREGTNYGYTFGSGTRLTVV.

This clone was recorded only once. The CDR3 sequence is CASSYRDQGDTQYF. Here the CDR3 DNA reads TGTGCCAGCAGTTACCGGGACCAGGGGGATACGCAGTATTTT. The genes are TRBV6-5 and TRBJ2-3; a weak D match, TRBD1 (6 bases). The V gene's germline CDR1 is MNHEY and CDR2 SVGAGI. Trimming removed 2 bases at V and 6 bases at J, with 12 bases between. The CDR3 has 14 residues.

This clone was recorded once. The chain is built from TRBV29-1 and TRBJ2-7; D remains unclear. CDR1 and CDR2 (germline): SQVTM, ANQGSEA. The CDR3 spans 14 residues. With 6 bases removed from V and 0 bases from J, the gap between germline ends came to 15 bases. The CDR3, as DNA: TGCAGCGTCATAGACTGGGTGAGCTCCTACGAGCAGTACTTC. Amino acid sequence: CSVIDWVSSYEQYF.